Included here is one TCR beta chain sequence, with context. The record originates from a study of T-cell memory formation after mild COVID-19. MiXCR was run by TCRdb on the 5' RACE reads, yielding one entry per CDR3 protein. The data contain a few hundred thousand distinct CDR3 sequences, approximately 15% of them singletons. The CDR3 loop spans 14 amino acids. With 1 base removed from V and 4 bases from J, the gap between germline ends came to 10 bases. Germline V lookup: CDR1 SGHRS, CDR2 YFSETQ. Sequences were obtained from PBMCs or a T cell subset sorted from them (not recorded which). The rearrangement uses TRBV5-1 and TRBJ2-3; D gene ambiguous. This sequence originates from a young man who had mild COVID-19 (a few samples of this study predate the infection). Cell type and time point are not known. This chain's CDR3 is CASSLSRDPDTQYF. The CDR3 DNA reads as TGCGCCAGCAGCTTGTCCCGTGACCCAGATACGCAGTATTTT.